The T cell receptor (beta chain) described here comes from a study of blood T cell repertoires in COVID-19. The overall study: Donors in the United States, Italy and Spain gave samples during acute or convalescent COVID-19.

Produced via immunoSEQ multiplex PCR; TCRdb's table is partial and in-frame only. The sample yields fewer than 150,000 clones, about 75% seen once. The germline CDR1 and CDR2 sequences are SGHTA and FQGNSA. Trimming shortened V by 1 base and J by 5 bases, and 14 bases separated the two germline ends. There are 15 residues in the CDR3. This receptor was taken from an elderly man with acute or convalescent COVID-19. The V gene is TRBV7-2, the J gene TRBJ1-2; D is uncertain. Material: peripheral blood. The CDR3, as DNA: TGTGCCAGCAGCTTAGATGGTCACAGTACTTATGGCTACACCTTC. As protein: CASSLDGHSTYGYTF.